These 10 T cell receptor beta chains share one sample of origin, sequenced in a study of blood T cells in healthy people across ages. With a J-beta primer mix and a sample-barcoded 5' primer, a second PCR ran 7 to 11 cycles. Via MiXCR, TCRdb re-called the 5' RACE reads, giving one row per CDR3 protein. The table records almost 800,000 distinct CDR3 sequences, 55% to 75% of them present only once. What was sequenced was blood. The receptors here all came from a man aged 25-45 years in good health.

The sample holds a few counts of this clonotype. The V and J genes are TRBV10-3 and TRBJ2-1; 11 nucleotides line up with TRBD2. Germline trimming cut 2 bases from V and 10 bases from J; bases unmatched to any gene: 4. The CDR3 spans 14 residues. Looked up from germline, CDR1 is ENHRY and CDR2 is SYGVKD. CDR3 bases: TGTGCCATCAGTGAGGGACTAGCGGGTCGGGAGCAGTTCTTC. This gives the protein CAISEGLAGREQFF.

The chain links TRBV27 to TRBJ2-1, with a tentative D call TRBD2 (5 bases). V was cut by 2 bases and J by 9 bases, with 20 bases left in between. CDR1 and CDR2 (germline): MNHEY, SMNVEV (reference sequence). The CDR3 is 16 amino acids. This chain's CDR3 is CASSLNSDPSTSEQFF. As DNA, the CDR3 is TGTGCCAGCAGTTTAAATTCGGATCCTAGCACTAGTGAGCAGTTCTTC.

The V and J genes are TRBV12-3 or TRBV12-4 and TRBJ2-2; TRBD2 aligns across 12 bases. Trimming cost V 6 bases and J 5 bases; bases outside gene matches: 16. CDR3 length: 19 amino acids. This CDR3 is CASRRGTSGFPPLTGELFF. For the CDR3, the DNA is TGTGCCAGCAGAAGAGGGACTAGCGGGTTCCCCCCCCTTACCGGGGAGCTGTTTTTT.

The chain recombines TRBV18 with TRBJ2-4; 9 bases agree with TRBD1. CDR3 length equals 15 residues. The germline V gene has CDR1 KGHSH and CDR2 LQKENI. V dropped 6 bases and J dropped 3; count of bases not matched to a gene: 6. The CDR3 DNA is TGTGCCAGCTCGCGGACAGGGGAAGGCAAAAACATTCAGTACTTC. It translates to CASSRTGEGKNIQYF.

This clonotype has only a few counts. This chain uses TRBV2 with TRBJ2-6; D gene ambiguous. This CDR3 contains 16 residues. The germline V gene has CDR1 SNHLY and CDR2 FYNNEI. Deletions cut 4 bases from V and 3 bases from J, with 13 bases between. The CDR3 nucleotides read TGTGCCAGCAGTGCAGACCAGACTGGTGGGGCCAACGTCCTGACTTTC. This translates into CASSADQTGGANVLTF.

Remarks on this clonotype: The junction shows a germline mismatch at one end, possibly a read error. The chain combines TRBV7-7 with TRBJ2-1; D possibly matches TRBD1 or TRBD2 (5 bases each). Germline CDR1 SSHAT, CDR2 FNYEAQ (reference sequence). The CDR3 has 12 residues. The CDR3 nucleotides read TGTGCTAGCAGCTTAAGGGACGGTGAGCAGTTCTTC. Translated, it gives CASSLRDGEQFF.

The table lists this clonotype with a few counts. This chain connects TRBV4-2 to TRBJ1-4; 7 nucleotides line up with TRBD1. With V trimmed by 0 bases and J by 7 bases, 5 bases remained unmatched. The CDR3 is 15 amino acids. The germline gives CDR1 LGHNA, CDR2 YNFKEQ. The CDR3 loop reads CASSQEAGGVEKLFF. The CDR3 nucleotides read TGTGCCAGCAGCCAAGAGGCAGGGGGAGTTGAAAAACTGTTTTTT.

In the case of this clonotype: One end of the junction varies from germline; a read error may be responsible. This chain connects TRBV5-1 to TRBJ2-5; D gene ambiguous. Germline-derived CDR1 and CDR2 are SGHRS and YFSETQ. The CDR3 totals 13 residues. The CDR3 here is CASILVGAGTQYF. Here the CDR3 DNA reads TGCGCCAGCATCTTGGTTGGAGCAGGGACCCAGTACTTC. The full variable domain, completed using reference TRBV5-1 and TRBJ2-5, is KAGVTQTPRYLIKTRGQQVTLSCSPISGHRSVSWYQQTPGQGLQFLFEYFSETQRNKGNFPGRFSGRQFSNSRSEMNVSTLELGDSALYLCASILVGAGTQYFGPGTRLLVL.

This clonotype was observed a few times. This CDR3 is CASSVVAGSGYGYTF. CDR3 in DNA: TGTGCCAGCAGCGTAGTTGCGGGATCTGGCTATGGCTACACCTTC. The chain uses TRBV9 and TRBJ1-2, with D unclear. V was clipped by 0 bases and J by 4 bases, with 13 bases between them. Germline loops: CDR1 SGDLS, CDR2 YYNGEE. The length of the CDR3 is 15 residues.

This chain joins TRBV7-2 and TRBJ2-3; no definite D call. V was cut by 5 bases and J by 10 bases, with 13 bases left in between. This CDR3 is 12 amino acids long. CDR1 and CDR2 (germline): SGHTA, FQGNSA. The CDR3 is CASSKDLGAQYF. The CDR3 DNA sequence: TGTGCCAGCAGCAAGGACCTCGGTGCGCAGTATTTT.